The entry below gives a single TCR beta chain sequence along with its context. These data belong to a study of blood T cell repertoires in COVID-19. Study context: Donors in the United States, Italy and Spain gave samples during acute or convalescent COVID-19. T cells, B-cell-depleted T cells, or PBMCs provided the cDNA or gDNA that served as material.

Unmatched junction bases numbered 9, after V lost 4 bases and J lost 5 bases. This CDR3 has 16 amino acids. Looked up from germline, CDR1 is MNHNS and CDR2 is SASEGT. Per the authors' pipeline: Quantification of nucleated cells was approximated via reference gene primer amplification. The assay was immunoSEQ multiplex PCR, and TCRdb's table has in-frame clones only and misses some. The DNA was the basis for D and trimming; V, J and clone size are from that table. The data show 150,000 to 200,000 clones, with about 90% seen just once and 2.5% held by the top ten. Specimen: peripheral blood. The source of this sequence is a man aged 35 to 55 with active or convalescent COVID-19. This chain links TRBV6-1 with TRBJ1-5; 9 bases agree with TRBD1. The CDR3 sequence: CASSGMGQGRDQPQHF. CDR3 DNA sequence: TGTGCCAGCAGTGGAATGGGACAGGGAAGAGATCAGCCCCAGCATTTT.